This T cell receptor beta chain was identified during a study of beta chain features in type 1 diabetes (dated by TCRdb to the late 2010s). Some background on the complete study: No differences in mean age, gender distribution, total cell number or subset yield were found between patients and healthy donors. Naive and central memory subsets were obtained from all 30 or so donors, but regulatory and stem cell-like memory subsets were isolated from only 8 patients and roughly eight healthy donors. The study compared the TCRB repertoires of sorted circulating CD4+ T cell subsets in recently diagnosed type 1 diabetes patients with those in matched healthy donors. A total of under 120,000,000 sorted cells were examined across all samples, and RNA yield correlated strongly with the number of cells per subset.

Each donor gave one peripheral blood draw, averaging approximately 110 mL, which was collected into heparinised tubes. Using a panel that included CD45RO, CCR7, CD25, CD127, CD95 and CD27, naive, central memory, regulatory and stem cell-like memory CD4+ T cells were sorted on a BD FACSAria II. Purity was above 95% for every sorted population. PBMCs were isolated right away by Lymphoprep density gradient centrifugation and were stained directly, without culture. So that batch effects would be minimized, each experiment stained and sorted samples in pairs, pairing one healthy donor with one patient. CDR1 SGDLS and CDR2 YYNGEE were looked up in the germline V gene. The CDR3, from cysteine to phenylalanine, totals 16 residues. Here the CDR3 DNA is all that survives: 48 bases in frame from base 1. V is pruned by 4 bases and J by 1 base, leaving 9 bases of the junction without a gene match. Here is what the overall study found, with its caveats: PCR may preferentially amplify shorter templates, but because patient and control samples were amplified and corrected together, any resulting skew would affect both groups equally. At VDJ recombination sites, type 1 diabetes patients had fewer insertions and more deleted nucleotides, which implies abnormalities in thymic rearrangement. Because the HLA sub-analyses included only small numbers of individuals, any influence of HLA type on TCRB rearrangement was left unresolved. Naive, central memory and regulatory TCRB repertoires appeared to be more similar among patients than among healthy donors. Because cDNA was sequenced instead of genomic DNA, activated cells with high expression could be over-represented, although the groups did not differ in activation or CD3 levels. In all four CD4+ subsets, TCRB CDR3 length was moderately but significantly shorter in type 1 diabetes patients.

Turning to this clone: The clone's antigen remains unknown. No much larger clone is present one base from it, and per-base qualities are unavailable.

The High Capacity cDNA Reverse Transcription Kit was used to reverse transcribe all of the isolated RNA, meaning that expressed TCRB transcripts were what got sequenced. Deep immunoSEQ sequencing was performed on naive, central memory and regulatory T cell samples, with an average of roughly 3.6 million total reads per sample. Sorted cells were lysed in RLT buffer, and RNA was extracted using DNase-treated RNeasy Micro or Mini kits according to cell number. To prevent cross-contamination, each cell subset was processed individually, whereas patient and healthy donor samples were processed jointly. Using the immunoSEQ multiplex PCR, TCRB sequences were amplified from cDNA into 87-bp fragments spanning the CDR3 region. The amplicons were sequenced using the Illumina HiSeq platform. In the paper's pipeline: PCR bias was corrected computationally using synthetic template baselines, and reads within Hamming distance 2 were collapsed, with unmergeable singletons discarded. Reads were aligned against IMGT to assign V, D and J genes, CDR3 length and insertions or deletions at six rearrangement sites. Within each subset, clonotype counts were normalized to sorted cell number, after which true diversity and Gini coefficients were computed with the tcR R package. Repertoire sharing was quantified using the overlap coefficient calculated on TCRB nucleotide sequences. As a proxy for the pre-selection repertoire, out-of-frame TCRB sequences from naive cells were analyzed. TCRdb took over this immuneACCESS table, retaining in-frame rearrangements with V and J assigned. Such tables are incomplete; in checked studies, under half of the missing clones stem from an unresolved V gene, and the remainder is unexplained. The V and J calls and clone size were taken over from that table, and D and trimming were inferred from the DNA. Recorded for this sample are 680,000 or so clones; around 15% of them occurred a single time. Of the sample, less than 0.025% is held by the ten largest clones.

The receptor chain draws on TRBV9 and TRBJ1-1; a stretch of 8 junction bases matches TRBD1. Source material: naive CD4+ T cells from blood. The cell subset or site label, as the study defines it: true naive CD4+ T cells. The receptor was derived from a man aged 18 to 30 with type 1 diabetes. The DNA sequence is given as TGTGCCAGCAGCCCCCTAGGACAGGGCGGGAACACTGAAGCTTTCTTT. It translates to CASSPLGQGGNTEAFF.